The 30 T cell receptor beta chains below come from one sample, sequenced in a study of regulatory T cells in long-lasting Graves disease. Indicated time point: newly diagnosed GD, antithyroid drugs for less than 3 months. From PBMCs, RNA was extracted and then used to make the TCR library. CDR3 regions were amplified by Arm-PCR using iRepertoire HTBI primers to build TCR beta libraries. TCRdb ran MiXCR on the multiplex PCR reads and lists one entry per CDR3 protein. The sample includes roughly 380,000 distinct CDR3 sequences, 16% seen only once; the top ten take roughly 30%. These sequences were also reported in another study, on T cells in Graves' hyperthyroidism and ophthalmopathy.

This specimen consisted of peripheral blood mononuclear cells (PBMCs), obtained at new diagnosis, from a patient treated with antithyroid drugs. These receptors were taken from a middle-aged man with Graves disease.

V gene TRBV27 combines with J gene TRBJ2-2; 9 positions agree with TRBD1. CDR1 is MNHEY, CDR2 SMNVEV, per germline (reference sequence). The CDR3 contains 18 residues. J lost 6 bases, V lost 1 base, and 12 bases had no gene match. Here the CDR3 DNA reads TGTGCCAGCAGTTTATTGGTTGACCCGGGACAGGGCCCCGGGGAGCTGTTTTTT. Translating gives CASSLLVDPGQGPGELFF.

This clonotype showed up many times. The chain couples TRBV28 to TRBJ2-6; 9 bases align to TRBD1. The CDR3 contains 19 residues. Trimming took 1 base from V and 3 from J; bases not matched to a gene: 10. Per germline, CDR1 MDHEN and CDR2 SYDVKM. Here the CDR3 DNA reads TGTGCCAGCAGTTTATACGGGGGACAGGGTGGTCTTGGGGCCAACGTCCTGACTTTC. Translating gives CASSLYGGQGGLGANVLTF.

The chain employs TRBV20-1 and TRBJ2-3; tentatively, D is TRBD2 (5 bases). The DNA end favors TRBJ2-5, so the J call may be wrong. Germline V gene sequence: CDR1 DFQATT, CDR2 SNEGSKA (reference sequence). This CDR3 is 13 amino acids long. For the CDR3, the DNA is TGCAGTGCTCATTATAGCGTTACCGAGACCCAGTACTTC. It specifies CSAHYSVTETQYF.

This clonotype was seen a handful of times. The chain couples TRBV20-1 to TRBJ2-2, with TRBD2 identical over 7 bases. CDR3 length: 16 residues. Germline V CDR1 and CDR2: DFQATT, SNEGSKA (reference sequence). V shed 1 base and J 4 bases; nucleotides not matched to a gene: 9. CDR3 in amino acids: CSARGGGRGSTGELFF. CDR3 nucleotides: TGCAGTGCTAGAGGTGGCGGGAGAGGTTCCACCGGGGAGCTGTTTTTT.

A remark on this clonotype: As the CDR3 is not closed by the conserved phenylalanine or tryptophan, this likely results from a read error. J is TRBJ1-1 and V is TRBV5-4; no definite D call. This CDR3 comprises 15 residues. Trimming removed 3 bases at V and 11 bases at J, with 23 bases between. Per the germline V gene, CDR1 is SGHNT and CDR2 is YYREEE (reference sequence). The CDR3 DNA reads as TGTGCCAGCAGCTCGATGGACGGTGCCTCAGGAACGGCTTTCCTT. Its translation is CASSSMDGASGTAFL.

V and J are TRBV2 and TRBJ2-5, with 14 bases fitting TRBD2. The CDR3 spans 14 residues. V dropped 7 bases and J dropped 10; count of bases not matched to a gene: 8. The germline V gene has CDR1 SNHLY and CDR2 FYNNEI. Written as DNA, the CDR3 is TGTGCCAGCATGCCGGGGACTAGCGGGGGCCACCAGTACTTC. Translation: CASMPGTSGGHQYF.

The table lists this clonotype with many counts. The rearrangement links TRBV12-3 or TRBV12-4 to TRBJ2-1, with D perhaps matching TRBD2 (5 bases). There are 13 residues in the CDR3. V dropped 2 bases and J dropped 9 bases, with 11 bases sitting between them. The CDR3 loop is CASSLRIAIEQFF. The CDR3, as DNA: TGTGCCAGCAGTTTAAGAATAGCGATTGAGCAGTTCTTC.

The table lists this clonotype with a few counts. This chain connects TRBV7-6 to TRBJ2-5, with TRBD1 identical over 9 bases. V was pared by 5 bases and J by 10 bases, with 8 bases of the junction left unmatched. Germline V gene data show CDR1 as SGHVS and CDR2 as FNYEAQ. The CDR3 sequence is 13 residues long. The CDR3 region is CASSNPTGGDQYF. DNA of the CDR3: TGTGCCAGCAGCAACCCGACAGGGGGAGACCAGTACTTC.

This clonotype was counted a few times. V usage is TRBV4-2 and J usage is TRBJ2-7, with unresolved D. V lost 3 bases and J 7 bases, leaving 10 bases between the germline ends. The CDR3 length is 12 residues. Germline CDR1 reads LGHNA; CDR2 reads YNFKEQ. The CDR3 is CASSHEKREQYF. The CDR3 DNA follows: TGTGCCAGCAGCCATGAAAAAAGGGAGCAGTACTTC.

This clonotype was recorded at least ten times. The V call is TRBV28, the J call TRBJ2-2; 9 nucleotides line up with TRBD1. The CDR3 covers 14 residues. The V and J ends lost 5 bases and 6 bases, in that order; junction bases with no gene match: 4. CDR1 MDHEN and CDR2 SYDVKM come from the germline V gene. The CDR3 protein is CASSTGQGPGELFF. The CDR3 DNA sequence: TGTGCCAGCAGTACTGGACAGGGGCCCGGGGAGCTGTTTTTT.

This sequence joins TRBV7-2 and TRBJ2-2; 8 bases are a match to TRBD2. V trimming: 3 bases; J trimming: 0 bases; junction bases outside the gene matches: 3. This CDR3 has 16 residues. Germline V lookup: CDR1 SGHTA, CDR2 FQGNSA. The CDR3 DNA follows: TGTGCCAGCAGCTTGCGGGGGGCTGCGAACACCGGGGAGCTGTTTTTT. The encoded protein is CASSLRGAANTGELFF.

The rearrangement uses TRBV6-1 and TRBJ2-5; D is uncertain. The germline V gene has CDR1 MNHNS and CDR2 SASEGT. The CDR3 is made up of 12 amino acids. Trimming left V 2 bases short and J 7 bases short, with 8 bases between. CDR3 DNA: TGTGCCAGCAGTGAAAGGCTCGGGACCCAGTACTTC. Its translation is CASSERLGTQYF.

The gene calls are TRBV2 and TRBJ1-2; TRBD1 aligns across 12 bases. CDR3 length equals 13 residues. Germline CDR1 reads SNHLY; CDR2 reads FYNNEI. Trimming removed 6 bases from V and 8 bases from J; junction bases left unmatched: 4. The CDR3 DNA is TGTGCCAGCAGCGCAGGGACAGGGGGCGGCTACACCTTC. Translated, it gives CASSAGTGGGYTF.

The chain has TRBV29-1 and TRBJ1-4; D might be TRBD1 (6 bases). The CDR3 has 11 residues. Germline V gives CDR1 SQVTM, CDR2 ANQGSEA. Trimming cost V 4 bases and J 13 bases, with 13 bases left between them. The CDR3 nucleotides read TGCAGCGTTGCGGGGGGGCTCGTACTGTTTTTT. It codes for CSVAGGLVLFF.

Notes on this clonotype: Possible read error: a much larger clone is one base away. V usage is TRBV3-1 and J usage is TRBJ2-2, with TRBD1 matching 7 bases. The length of the CDR3 is 15 residues. Trimming cost V 8 bases and J 2 bases; bases outside gene matches: 8. Germline assignment: CDR1 LGHDT and CDR2 YNNKEL (reference sequence). In DNA form, the CDR3 reads TGTGCCAGCTGCAGGGGACAGACTAACACCGGGGAGCTGTTTTTT. Residues: CASCRGQTNTGELFF. The full variable domain, its missing parts supplied by reference TRBV3-1 and TRBJ2-2, is DTAVSQTPKYLVTQMGNDKSIKCEQNLGHDTMYWYKQDSKKFLKIMFSYNNKELIINETVPNRFSPKSPDKAHLNLHINSLELGDSAVYFCASCRGQTNTGELFFGEGSRLTVL.

This rearrangement joins TRBV20-1 to TRBJ2-7, with 9 positions matching TRBD1. The trim removed 2 bases at V and 7 bases at J, leaving 3 bases unmatched. The CDR3 sequence is 12 residues long. Germline CDR1 is DFQATT and CDR2 is SNEGSKA (reference sequence). CDR3 residues: CSARTGGFEQYF. The CDR3 DNA reads as TGCAGTGCTAGAACAGGGGGCTTTGAGCAGTACTTC.

This clonotype was picked up a small number of times. No conserved phenylalanine or tryptophan ends this CDR3, so it is likely a read error. The gene calls are TRBV28 and TRBJ2-7, with D tentatively TRBD2 (6 bases). With 6 bases removed from V and 3 bases from J, the gap between germline ends came to 18 bases. The CDR3 has 15 amino acids. The V gene's germline CDR1 is MDHEN and CDR2 SYDVKM. As DNA, the CDR3 is TGTGCCAGCAGGCTCCCCGGGACTTCGCTCTACGAGCAGTACCTC. Protein product: CASRLPGTSLYEQYL.

This clonotype was counted at least ten times. This rearrangement joins TRBV28 to TRBJ2-7; a weak D match, TRBD2 (5 bases). This CDR3 has 15 amino acids. Per the germline V gene, CDR1 is MDHEN and CDR2 is SYDVKM. Trimming cost V 2 bases and J 3 bases, with 14 bases left between them. The CDR3 DNA is TGTGCCAGCAGTTTACGCCGCGGGTTATTCTACGAGCAGTACTTC. It encodes CASSLRRGLFYEQYF.

This clonotype was recorded at least ten times. The V gene is TRBV29-1, the J gene TRBJ2-5, with D possibly being TRBD2 (7 bases). Looked up from germline, CDR1 is SQVTM and CDR2 is ANQGSEA. The V end was cut by 3 bases, the J end by 5 bases, with 13 bases between. The CDR3 contains 13 residues. The CDR3 reads CSVEVRGGETQYF. DNA for the CDR3: TGCAGCGTTGAGGTCAGGGGAGGGGAGACCCAGTACTTC.

In its sample, this clonotype was seen many times. Here the CDR3 reads CASSAGGTGELFF. CDR3 sequence (DNA): TGTGCCAGCAGCGCCGGGGGCACCGGGGAGCTGTTTTTT. The chain carries TRBV7-9 and TRBJ2-2; perhaps TRBD2 as D (6 bases). From germline, CDR1 is SEHNR and CDR2 FQNEAQ (reference sequence). Trimming removed 5 bases at V and 4 bases at J, with 8 bases between. The CDR3 sequence is 13 residues long.

This clonotype was seen ten or more times. V usage is TRBV11-3 and J usage is TRBJ2-7, with TRBD1 matching 7 bases. With V trimmed by 4 bases and J by 2 bases, 11 bases remained unmatched. The CDR3 length is 16 residues. Germline-derived CDR1 and CDR2 are SGHNT and YENEEA. The CDR3 DNA reads as TGTGCCAGCAGCTACCTACAGGGGTACCTCCCCTACGAGCAGTACTTC. Its translation is CASSYLQGYLPYEQYF.

This clonotype occurred a few times. V gene TRBV5-1 combines with J gene TRBJ2-6; D gene ambiguous. Germline V CDR1 and CDR2: SGHRS, YFSETQ. This CDR3 spans 18 amino acids. Trimming stripped 3 bases from V and 0 bases from J, with 16 bases between. CDR3 sequence reads: CASSYRQASSSGANVLTF. DNA of the CDR3: TGCGCCAGCAGCTACCGTCAGGCCTCAAGCTCTGGGGCCAACGTCCTGACTTTC.

The chain joins TRBV10-3 to TRBJ2-3; 8 nucleotides align to TRBD2. V lost 10 bases to trimming and J lost 3 bases; unmatched junction nucleotides: 9. This CDR3 is built from 14 residues. CDR1 is ENHRY, CDR2 SYGVKD, per germline. The CDR3 DNA follows: TGTGCCACAGAGCGGGAGCGGGGAACAGATACGCAGTATTTT. It encodes CATERERGTDTQYF.

This clonotype was counted once. The rearrangement joins TRBV14 to TRBJ2-1; D remains ambiguous. V gave up 0 bases and J gave up 4 bases, with 16 bases separating them. CDR3 length: 17 amino acids. Germline values: CDR1 SGHDN, CDR2 FVKESK. This CDR3 is CASSQEAGRALYNEQFF. The CDR3 DNA is TGTGCCAGCAGCCAAGAAGCTGGCCGGGCGTTGTACAATGAGCAGTTCTTC. Complete variable domain (other parts from reference TRBV14 and TRBJ2-1): EAGVTQFPSHSVIEKGQTVTLRCDPISGHDNLYWYRRVMGKEIKFLLHFVKESKQDESGMPNNRFLAERTGGTYSTLKVQPAELEDSGVYFCASSQEAGRALYNEQFFGPGTRLTVL.

This clonotype showed up many times. The V call is TRBV28, the J call TRBJ1-2, with a possible D match to TRBD1 (5 bases). The germline V and J ends were trimmed by 7 bases and 5 bases, with 11 bases remaining between them. This CDR3 region has 12 residues. Germline assignment: CDR1 MDHEN and CDR2 SYDVKM. CDR3 loop: CASTQGWYGYTF. The CDR3 DNA sequence: TGTGCCAGCACGCAGGGTTGGTATGGCTACACCTTC.

This clonotype turned up a few times. The V and J genes are TRBV20-1 and TRBJ2-3, with no clear D. The CDR3 contains 13 residues. Between the trimmed V and J ends, which lost 5 bases and 1 base, there was a span of 10 bases. Germline-derived CDR1 and CDR2 are DFQATT and SNEGSKA (reference sequence). The CDR3 coding sequence is TGCAGTGCTTTCCCTAGTGGCACAGATACGCAGTATTTT. Its protein product is CSAFPSGTDTQYF.

This clonotype was seen at least ten times. The chain employs TRBV28 and TRBJ1-1, with unresolved D. Germline V gives CDR1 MDHEN, CDR2 SYDVKM. V lost 6 bases, J lost 5 bases, and 7 bases lay in between. The CDR3 is 11 residues long. The CDR3 DNA is TGTGCCAGCAGGCGGTGGACTGAAGCTTTCTTT. Its protein is CASRRWTEAFF.

In this sample, this clonotype turned up many times. The rearrangement links TRBV27 to TRBJ2-1; TRBD1 matches 9 bases. Germline-derived CDR1 and CDR2 are MNHEY and SMNVEV (reference sequence). After removal of 6 bases from V and 7 bases from J, the junction contained 7 bases not matched to a gene. The length of the CDR3 is 14 residues. The CDR3 DNA follows: TGTGCCAGCAGGAGGACAGGGGATCGGAATGAGCAGTTCTTC. Translating gives CASRRTGDRNEQFF.

V usage is TRBV12-5 and J usage is TRBJ2-5; D not certain. Trimming pared 1 base from V and 4 bases from J, leaving 10 bases between. The CDR3 has 14 residues. Germline assignment: CDR1 LGHNT and CDR2 FRNRAP. The CDR3, as DNA: TGTGCTAGTGGTTTGGGCAGTCATCGAGAGACCCAGTACTTC. Translating it yields CASGLGSHRETQYF.

This clonotype appeared many times. The J gene is TRBJ1-4, the V gene TRBV20-1, with 8 bases that match TRBD1. Germline values: CDR1 DFQATT, CDR2 SNEGSKA (reference sequence). This CDR3 spans 14 amino acids. The ends lost 4 bases at V and 3 bases at J; junction bases unmatched: 4. The CDR3 protein is CSATGGESNEKLFF. Written as DNA, the CDR3 is TGCAGTGCTACAGGGGGCGAATCTAATGAAAAACTGTTTTTT.